This T cell receptor beta chain was retrieved from a study of T cell responses to AZD1222 COVID-19 vaccine (dated by TCRdb to the early 2020s). Notes on the research overall: AZD1222 recipients with second doses at about 4 weeks or about 12 weeks were pooled, because spike-specific TCR depth and breadth did not differ between schedules. TCR sequencing was performed for approximately 240 trial participants, of whom around 200 were given two doses of AZD1222 and around 25 were given two doses of MenACWY control vaccine. Trial participants were enrolled into age subgroups of 18-55, 56-69 and 70-plus years, which contained around 150, 29 and 61 TCR-sequenced participants, respectively.

As concerns this clone: The antigen it binds to is not known. No qualities accompany the bases; no much larger clone lies one base away.

Trimming leaves V shorter by 4 bases and J shorter by 0 bases, with the junction holding 6 bases beyond the gene matches. Including the terminal cysteine and phenylalanine, the CDR3 comprises 15 residues. Of all the DNA, just the CDR3 is kept, 45 bases in frame from base 1. The germline V gene gives CDR1 as SGDLS and CDR2 as YYNGEE. The CDR3 regions of human TCRbeta chains were subjected to immunosequencing. In the paper's pipeline: TCRs in the repertoires were compared against a reference library of SARS-CoV-2-specific TCRs that had been generated with the MIRA antigen-specificity platform. Breadth was defined as the fraction of unique TCRs that were SARS-CoV-2-associated. Depth was defined as the fraction of total T cells that were SARS-CoV-2-associated. Using the MIRA data, each spike-specific TCR was assigned both to the spike region to which the TCR was reactive and to a CD4 or CD8 class. Log10-transformed breadth and depth values were compared by one-way ANOVA with Sidak's multiple comparisons tests. In its TCRdb copy, this immuneACCESS table keeps in-frame sequences only and misses some clones. Where compared with another copy, unresolved V genes explain less than half of these, and the others have no known cause. V and J calls and clone size are those listed in that table; D and trimming were worked out from the DNA. The sample data list roughly 170,000 clones, and just over 90% of these were observed just once. Around 2.9% of the sample belongs to the ten largest clones.

This sample's time point label indicates: baseline before first vaccination. Vaccinee samples were obtained from the UK trials COV001 and COV002, which included a single-blind randomized controlled phase 2/3 trial of AZD1222 (ChAdOx1 nCoV-19) in healthy adults. Trial participant PBMC samples were collected at day 0 and day 28 after the second dose for TCRbeta chain sequencing. What the study reported, not specific to this receptor: No day 14 peak-response samples were available, so repertoires were characterized only after the peak T cell response. After two AZD1222 doses, both the breadth and the depth of spike-specific TCRs were significantly higher than at day 0 and than in MenACWY recipients. The whole spike protein was spanned by vaccine-associated CD4 TCRs, and dominant responses were seen in regions 160-218 and 743-854. Conclusions about previously exposed vaccinees are limited, since just five to seven AZD1222 recipients were seropositive for SARS-CoV-2 at baseline. Reportedly, close to half of the unique spike-specific TCRs recognized epitopes lying outside the regions that are mutated in the B.1.351 and B.1.1.7 variants. In the small 56-69-year group, the increase in depth fell short of significance, most likely because of low power. Most participants were white British and females outnumbered males, and the authors suggested that clonal diversity may have been underestimated.

Source: peripheral blood, taken on day 0 of AZD1222 vaccination. The rearrangement joined TRBV9 to TRBJ2-5, with 7 bases in between that match TRBD1. This clonotype was obtained from an adult in good health. The nucleotide sequence reads as follows: TGTGCCAGCAGCCCTCGACAGGGTAACCAAGAGACCCAGTACTTC. It translates to CASSPRQGNQETQYF.